This T cell receptor beta chain was observed in a study of T cells in Graves' hyperthyroidism and ophthalmopathy. Study-level findings and limits: Separation of ophthalmopathy from stable hyperthyroidism was achieved by a 13 V-J model.

Researchers amplified the TCR beta CDR3 regions from RNA transcripts. The HTBI primer set drove a first-round RT-PCR of the TCR CDR3. TCRdb re-derived calls from the multiplex PCR reads in MiXCR, one entry per CDR3 protein. The table records hundreds of thousands of distinct CDR3 sequences, roughly 13% of them present only once. Participants, patients aged 18 to 65, had newly diagnosed hyperthyroidism with a duration under 2 months. Uncontrolled infection, other autoimmune disease, pregnancy or lactation led to exclusion. The study collected blood at first hyperthyroidism diagnosis, before any ophthalmopathy symptoms arose. For this clonotype: No antigen is known for it. Relative to the germline gene, one junction end is altered; a read error may explain this.

This CDR3 contains 14 residues. Germline CDR1 reads SGHRS; CDR2 reads YFSETQ. The chain links TRBV5-1 to TRBJ2-1; D gene unclear. The sample comprised blood. This TCR was sampled from a woman in her 30s with Graves' hyperthyroidism that later progressed to Graves' ophthalmopathy. CDR3 region: CASSLDTLVNGQFF. The CDR3 DNA reads as TGCGCCAGCAGCCTTGACACCCTAGTGAATGGGCAGTTCTTC. Combining the CDR3 with reference TRBV5-1 and TRBJ2-1 gives the whole variable domain KAGVTQTPRYLIKTRGQQVTLSCSPISGHRSVSWYQQTPGQGLQFLFEYFSETQRNKGNFPGRFSGRQFSNSRSEMNVSTLELGDSALYLCASSLDTLVNGQFFGPGTRLTVL.